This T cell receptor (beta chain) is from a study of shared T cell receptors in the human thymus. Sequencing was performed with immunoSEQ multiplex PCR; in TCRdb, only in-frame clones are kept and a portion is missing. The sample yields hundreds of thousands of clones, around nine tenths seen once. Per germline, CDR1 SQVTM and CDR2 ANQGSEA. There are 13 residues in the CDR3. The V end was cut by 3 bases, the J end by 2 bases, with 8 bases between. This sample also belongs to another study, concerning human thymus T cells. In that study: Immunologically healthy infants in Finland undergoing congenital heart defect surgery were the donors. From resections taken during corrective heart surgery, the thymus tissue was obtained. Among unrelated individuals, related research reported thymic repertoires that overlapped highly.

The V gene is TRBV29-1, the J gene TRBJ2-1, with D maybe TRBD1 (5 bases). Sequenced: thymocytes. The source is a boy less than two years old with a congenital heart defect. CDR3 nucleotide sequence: TGCAGCGTTGAGGGCAGGGCCTACAATGAGCAGTTCTTC. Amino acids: CSVEGRAYNEQFF.